These 15 T cell receptor beta chains came from one sample sequenced in a study of blood T cell repertoires in COVID-19. The table came from immunoSEQ multiplex PCR; TCRdb's copy has only in-frame clones and leaves some out. The sample consists of 150,000 to 200,000 clones, roughly 89% of them appearing once. Material: peripheral blood. These receptors came from a woman in her sixties or seventies with COVID-19, enrolled during active disease.

This chain links TRBV5-6 with TRBJ1-1; possibly TRBD1 for D (6 bases). Deletions cut 5 bases from V and 5 bases from J, with 16 bases between. Germline loops: CDR1 SGHDT, CDR2 YYEEEE. The CDR3 extends over 14 amino acids. This CDR3 is CASRAQGRGTEAFF. CDR3 DNA: TGTGCCAGCAGAGCACAGGGTAGGGGTACTGAAGCTTTCTTT.

This chain links TRBV27 with TRBJ1-2, with 8 bases fitting TRBD1. The V and J ends lost 4 bases and 6 bases, in that order; junction bases with no gene match: 7. Looked up from germline, CDR1 is MNHEY and CDR2 is SMNVEV (reference sequence). CDR3 length equals 14 residues. The CDR3 loop is CASSSRGLFHGYTF. CDR3 bases: TGTGCCAGCAGTTCCAGGGGGCTCTTTCATGGCTACACCTTC.

The CDR3 nucleotides read TGTGCCAGCAGCCCACCCTGGGGAGAACAGGGAAGGAGCACAGATACGCAGTATTTT. Translation gives CASSPPWGEQGRSTDTQYF. The chain couples TRBV28 to TRBJ2-3, with D maybe TRBD1 (6 bases). CDR1 is MDHEN and CDR2 is SYDVKM in the germline V gene. The CDR3 is 19 residues long. V was clipped by 6 bases and J by 0 bases, with 25 bases between them.

V is TRBV6-2 or TRBV6-3 and J is TRBJ2-3; 8 bases match TRBD2. CDR1 MNHEY and CDR2 SVGEGT come from the germline V gene. Trimming took 2 bases from V and 5 from J; bases not matched to a gene: 6. The CDR3 extends over 15 amino acids. DNA of the CDR3: TGTGCCAGCAGTTACGTGCGGGGGGAGATAGATACGCAGTATTTT. Translating it yields CASSYVRGEIDTQYF.

CDR3 sequence reads: CASSRTGTGDRKNNEQFF. The CDR3 DNA follows: TGCGCCAGCAGCCGGACCGGGACAGGGGACAGGAAGAACAATGAGCAGTTCTTC. The V call is TRBV5-1, the J call TRBJ2-1; 10 bases are a match to TRBD1. This CDR3 has 18 residues. Germline loops: CDR1 SGHRS, CDR2 YFSETQ. Trimming took 4 bases from V and 5 from J; bases not matched to a gene: 15.

The chain is built from TRBV7-3 and TRBJ2-1; D might be TRBD1 (5 bases). The V gene's germline CDR1 is SGHTA and CDR2 FQGTGA. The CDR3 spans 15 residues. Trimming removed 5 bases at V and 5 bases at J, with 16 bases between. CDR3 sequence (DNA): TGTGCCAGCAGCCCAACAGGCCCCGCGAACAATGAGCAGTTCTTC. It translates to CASSPTGPANNEQFF. The full variable domain, with the rest looked up from reference TRBV7-3 and TRBJ2-1, is GAGVSQTPSNKVTEKGKYVELRCDPISGHTALYWYRQSLGQGPEFLIYFQGTGAADDSGLPNDRFFAVRPEGSVSTLKIQRTERGDSAVYLCASSPTGPANNEQFFGPGTRLTVL.

This clone was seen only once. This chain links TRBV5-1 with TRBJ2-5, with D possibly matching TRBD1 (6 bases). CDR1 is SGHRS and CDR2 is YFSETQ in the germline V gene. CDR3 size: 13 residues. V was pared by 1 base and J by 9 bases, with 13 bases between. The CDR3 reads CASSLRPEGAQYF. In nucleotides, the CDR3 is TGCGCCAGCAGCTTGCGGCCTGAGGGGGCCCAGTACTTC.

This chain joins TRBV7-8 and TRBJ1-2; 9 nucleotides match TRBD1. This CDR3 has 12 amino acids. Germline V lookup: CDR1 SGHVS, CDR2 FQNEAQ. With V trimmed by 5 bases and J by 8 bases, 3 bases remained unmatched. CDR3 bases: TGTGCCAGCAGCCGGGACAGGGCGGGCTACACCTTC. This gives the protein CASSRDRAGYTF.

The genes are TRBV5-6 and TRBJ2-7; 7 bases map to TRBD2. Germline values: CDR1 SGHDT, CDR2 YYEEEE. This CDR3 comprises 16 residues. J was trimmed by 2 bases and V by 2 bases; bases with no gene match: 10. CDR3 loop: CASSFLGGGPPYEQYF. CDR3 nucleotides: TGTGCCAGCAGCTTCCTGGGGGGGGGACCCCCCTACGAGCAGTACTTC. Looking up the rest from reference TRBV5-6 and TRBJ2-7 gives the full variable domain: DAGVTQSPTHLIKTRGQQVTLRCSPKSGHDTVSWYQQALGQGPQFIFQYYEEEERQRGNFPDRFSGHQFPNYSSELNVNALLLGDSALYLCASSFLGGGPPYEQYFGPGTRLTVT.

This chain connects TRBV2 to TRBJ2-5, with TRBD2 matching over 8 bases. After removal of 6 bases from V and 2 bases from J, the junction contained 8 bases not matched to a gene. Germline loops: CDR1 SNHLY, CDR2 FYNNEI. The CDR3 loop spans 15 amino acids. CDR3 coding DNA: TGTGCCAGCAGCCTAAACGCGGGGGGACAAGAGACCCAGTACTTC. This translates into CASSLNAGGQETQYF.

The chain employs TRBV9 and TRBJ2-1, with 8 bases fitting TRBD2. Germline V gene data show CDR1 as SGDLS and CDR2 as YYNGEE. Trimming cost V 4 bases and J 7 bases; bases outside gene matches: 7. This CDR3 comprises 14 residues. The CDR3 is CASSSPRGGNEQFF. In DNA form, the CDR3 reads TGTGCCAGCAGCTCCCCTCGGGGGGGAAATGAGCAGTTCTTC. The full variable domain, completed using reference TRBV9 and TRBJ2-1, is DSGVTQTPKHLITATGQRVTLRCSPRSGDLSVYWYQQSLDQGLQFLIQYYNGEERAKGNILERFSAQQFPDLHSELNLSSLELGDSALYFCASSSPRGGNEQFFGPGTRLTVL.

The chain links TRBV5-1 to TRBJ1-1, with TRBD1 matching 9 bases. The CDR3 runs 16 residues. Per the germline V gene, CDR1 is SGHRS and CDR2 is YFSETQ. The V and J ends lost 4 bases and 5 bases, in that order; junction bases with no gene match: 12. CDR3 residues: CASSTGTGTWGTEAFF. CDR3 in DNA: TGCGCCAGCAGCACCGGGACAGGGACTTGGGGGACTGAAGCTTTCTTT.

The CDR3, as DNA: TGTGCCAGCTCACCACTAAGAGACTCTGGAAACACCATATATTTT. Its protein is CASSPLRDSGNTIYF. The chain carries TRBV18 and TRBJ1-3; D not resolved. The CDR3 runs 15 residues. With 1 base removed from V and 0 bases from J, the gap between germline ends came to 7 bases. CDR1 and CDR2 from the germline V gene are KGHSH and LQKENI.

This chain links TRBV28 with TRBJ1-3, with 7 bases lining up with TRBD1. V gave up 6 bases and J gave up 8 bases; unmatched junction bases: 4. The CDR3 sequence is 12 residues long. Germline V gene data show CDR1 as MDHEN and CDR2 as SYDVKM. The CDR3 DNA sequence: TGTGCCAGCAGAGAAACAGGGGACACCATATATTTT. Its translation: CASRETGDTIYF.

This clone was detected once. The chain couples TRBV27 to TRBJ1-4; 8 bases are a match to TRBD1. Germline V lookup: CDR1 MNHEY, CDR2 SMNVEV (reference sequence). The junction had 17 bases not matched to a gene; V was cut back by 0 bases and J by 8 bases. This CDR3 has 19 residues. CDR3: CASSLSGRGQSPVWEKLFF. CDR3 DNA sequence: TGTGCCAGCAGTTTATCGGGCAGGGGGCAATCCCCCGTCTGGGAAAAACTGTTTTTT.